This is a list of T cell receptor beta chains from one sample in a study of T cell repertoires in cytomegalovirus infection. TCRdb re-called the reads through MiXCR, storing one row per CDR3 protein. The sample carries approximately 220,000 distinct CDR3 sequences, 38% recorded once. The antigens for these receptors are not known. This material consisted of CD8+ T cells from cultured PBMCs, taken from culture after CMV antigen stimulation. These receptors were taken from a human donor in good health (CMV status not recorded). Some clones in this sample may be carry-over from other donors' samples. Both conserved end residues are part of each CDR3.

j_call | v_call | cdr3_length | cdr3_aa
TRBJ1-1 | TRBV2 | 15 | CASSPVITGRAEAFF
TRBJ2-2 | TRBV12-3/TRBV12-4 | 12 | CASSTYTGELFF
TRBJ2-1 | TRBV19 | 16 | CASSEAGESPYNEQFF
TRBJ1-2 | TRBV20-1 | 13 | CSARDRQSYGYTF
TRBJ1-3 | TRBV7-8 | 10 | CASSGNTIYF
TRBJ2-1 | TRBV9 | 15 | CASSVGGHGYNEQFF
TRBJ1-2 | TRBV9 | 13 | CASSVGGNYGYTF
TRBJ1-1 | TRBV4-1 | 11 | CASSLRGEAFF
TRBJ2-6 | TRBV6-5 | 17 | CASSYRGRAPGANVLTF
TRBJ2-1 | TRBV10-3 | 14 | CAISEQVSYNEQFF
TRBJ2-3 | TRBV27 | 12 | CASTPSTDTQYF
TRBJ2-7 | TRBV7-2 | 12 | CASSFAGDEQYF
TRBJ2-3 | TRBV11-2 | 15 | CASILTSGRLDTQYF
TRBJ2-5 | TRBV9 | 17 | CASSVVFEGEREETQYF